Listed below are T cell receptor beta chains from one sample, sequenced in a study of memory CD4+ T cells and cytomegalovirus serostatus. Method: immunoSEQ multiplex PCR; TCRdb's copy keeps in-frame clones and lacks some. The sample consists of roughly 49,000 clones, roughly four fifths of them appearing once. Sequenced sample: memory CD4+ T cells from blood. These receptors came from an adult in good health and CMV-seronegative. CDR3s include the opening cysteine and the closing phenylalanine or tryptophan. D genes are given only for firm matches.

TRBD2 | TRBJ2-7 | TRBV30 | CAWSVLGLSHEQYF | TGTGCCTGGAGTGTTCTGGGACTATCCCACGAGCAGTACTTC